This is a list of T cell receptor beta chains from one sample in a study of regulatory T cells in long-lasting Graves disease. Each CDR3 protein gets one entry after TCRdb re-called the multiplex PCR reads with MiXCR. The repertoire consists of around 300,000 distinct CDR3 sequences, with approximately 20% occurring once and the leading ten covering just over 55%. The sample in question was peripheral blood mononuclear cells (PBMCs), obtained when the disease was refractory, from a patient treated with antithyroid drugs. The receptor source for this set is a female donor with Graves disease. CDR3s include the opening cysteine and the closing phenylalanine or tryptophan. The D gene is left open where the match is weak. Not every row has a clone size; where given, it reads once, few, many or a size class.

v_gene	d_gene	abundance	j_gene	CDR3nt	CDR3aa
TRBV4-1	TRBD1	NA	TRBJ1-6	TGCGCCAGCAGTCCCGGACAGGGGGCCAATTCACCCCTCCACTTT	CASSPGQGANSPLHF
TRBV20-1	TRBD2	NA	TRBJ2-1	TGCAGTGCTCCCGGACTAGCCCTCAATGAGCAGTTCTTC	CSAPGLALNEQFF
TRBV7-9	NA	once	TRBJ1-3	TGTGCCAGCAGCTTAGAAGGGTCCGGAAACACCATATATTTT	CASSLEGSGNTIYF
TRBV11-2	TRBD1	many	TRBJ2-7	TGTGCCAGCAGTCCCCACCGGGACAGAGGCTACGAGCAGTACTTC	CASSPHRDRGYEQYF
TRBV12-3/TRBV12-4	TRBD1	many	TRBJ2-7	TGTGCCAGCAGTCCCCGGACAGGGTTTCGCTACGAGCAGTACTTC	CASSPRTGFRYEQYF
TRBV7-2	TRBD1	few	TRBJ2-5	TGTGCCAGCAGCCGCGGATCGGGACAGGGGTTGGAGACCCAGTACTTC	CASSRGSGQGLETQYF
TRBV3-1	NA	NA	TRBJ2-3	TGTGCCAGCAGCCATGAGGGCCAGCTAGATACGCAGTATTTT	CASSHEGQLDTQYF
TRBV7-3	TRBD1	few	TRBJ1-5	TGTGCCAGCAGCTCCGACAGGGGGAAGGGCAATCAGCCCCAGCATTTT	CASSSDRGKGNQPQHF
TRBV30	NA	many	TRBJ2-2	TGTGCCTGGAGTTCATTTACGGGGGAGAGGACCGGGGAGCTGTTTTTT	CAWSSFTGERTGELFF
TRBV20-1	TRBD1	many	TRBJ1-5	TGCAGTGTAGGGGGCAGGGCCGTTCAGCCCCAGCATTTT	CSVGGRAVQPQHF
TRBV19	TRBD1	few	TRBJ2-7	TGTGCCAGTAGCAACCGGGACAGGGAAGGAGAGCAGTACTTC	CASSNRDREGEQYF
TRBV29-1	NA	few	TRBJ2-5	TGCAGCGCCCAGGGTGGAGGATGGACCCAGTACTTC	CSAQGGGWTQYF